Listed below are T cell receptor beta chains from one sample, sequenced in a study of T cell responses to AZD1222 COVID-19 vaccine. The assay was immunoSEQ multiplex PCR, and TCRdb's table has in-frame clones only and misses some. Of 150,000 or so clones in the sample, about nine tenths were seen once. The sequencing here drew on peripheral blood, taken 28 days after the second AZD1222 dose. The receptors shown here come from an adult who received the AZD1222 COVID-19 vaccine. Both conserved end residues are part of each CDR3. Clone size, where shown, is once, few, many, or a class for clones that have expanded.

>TRBV14|.|TRBJ2-7
CASSPTGPNYEQYF
>TRBV15|few|TRBJ2-7
CATSPTGQGPSSYEQYF
>TRBV30|.|TRBJ1-2
CAWSPGTGKLRGYTF
>TRBV7-3|.|TRBJ1-5
CASSGSGNQPQHF
>TRBV6-6|.|TRBJ1-2
CASSYGEPVYGYTF
>TRBV4-1|.|TRBJ2-3
CASSQARQAGGADTQYF
>TRBV11-3|.|TRBJ2-3
CASSMGQGATLGNTQYF
>TRBV4-2|.|TRBJ2-3
CASSPETSGGWDTQYF
>TRBV3-1/TRBV3-2|.|TRBJ2-1
CASSKGTSGRAGNEQFF
>TRBV18|.|TRBJ2-1
CASSPGARQAGGVYNEQFF